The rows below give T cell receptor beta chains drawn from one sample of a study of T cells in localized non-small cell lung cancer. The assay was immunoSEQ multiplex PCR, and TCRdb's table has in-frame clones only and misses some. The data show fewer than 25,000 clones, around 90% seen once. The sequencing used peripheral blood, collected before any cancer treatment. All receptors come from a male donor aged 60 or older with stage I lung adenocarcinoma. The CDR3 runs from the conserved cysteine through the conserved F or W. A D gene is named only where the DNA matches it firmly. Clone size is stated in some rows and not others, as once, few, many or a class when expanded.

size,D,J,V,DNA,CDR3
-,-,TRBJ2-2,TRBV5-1,TGCGCCAGCAGCTTGGGGACCGGCACCGGGGAGCTGTTTTTT,CASSLGTGTGELFF
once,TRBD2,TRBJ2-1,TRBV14,TGTGCCAGCAGCCATCCCTCAGCGGGAAGCTCCTACAATGAGCAGTTCTTC,CASSHPSAGSSYNEQFF
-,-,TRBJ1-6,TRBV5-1,TGCGCCAGCAGCTTGGAGGGAAATAATTCACCCCTCCACTTT,CASSLEGNNSPLHF
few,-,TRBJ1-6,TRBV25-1,TGTGCCAGCAGTGTAGGGGGGAATTCACCCCTCCACTTT,CASSVGGNSPLHF
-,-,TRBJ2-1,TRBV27,TGTGCCAGCAGCCCCAGCAGGGCGGGTGAGCAGTTCTTC,CASSPSRAGEQFF
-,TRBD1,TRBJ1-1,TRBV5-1,TGCGCCAGCAGCTTGCAGGGGGCGGAGGGTGAAGCTTTCTTT,CASSLQGAEGEAFF
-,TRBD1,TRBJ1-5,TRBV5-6,TGTGCCAGCAGCTATGTGGGACAGCGCAATCAGCCCCAGCATTTT,CASSYVGQRNQPQHF
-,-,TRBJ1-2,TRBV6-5,TGTGCCAGCAGTCGCTATGGGACCCTTCGGGGCTACACCTTC,CASSRYGTLRGYTF
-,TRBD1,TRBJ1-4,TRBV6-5,TGTGCCAGCAGTCGACAGGGCTTTAATGAAAAACTGTTTTTT,CASSRQGFNEKLFF
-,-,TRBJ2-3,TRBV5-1,TGCGCCAGCAGCTTGGCCGGCAGGGCCCCAGATACGCAGTATTTT,CASSLAGRAPDTQYF
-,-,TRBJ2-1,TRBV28,TGTGCCAGCAGTCGCCTAGGGACAATTGGGGGCAATGAGCAGTTCTTC,CASSRLGTIGGNEQFF
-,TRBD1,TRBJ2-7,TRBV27,TGTGCCAGCAGTTTGGGACAGGGACCGCCGCGCGAGCAGTACTTC,CASSLGQGPPREQYF
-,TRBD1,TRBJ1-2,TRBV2,TGTGCCAGCAGTGCAAGGACAGGGGGTCTCGCTAACTATGGCTACACCTTC,CASSARTGGLANYGYTF
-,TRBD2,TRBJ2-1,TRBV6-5,TGTGCCAGCAGTTCCACTAGCGGGAGCAATGAGCAGTTCTTC,CASSSTSGSNEQFF
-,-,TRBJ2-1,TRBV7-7,TGTGCTAGCAGCTCAGGACTAGACAGGCTCGGGGAGCAGTTCTTC,CASSSGLDRLGEQFF
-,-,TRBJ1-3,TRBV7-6,TGTGCCAGCAGCTCGGGGTCAGGGTCTGGAAACACCATATATTTT,CASSSGSGSGNTIYF
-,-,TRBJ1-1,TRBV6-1,TGTGCCAGCAGTGAACTGGGGACTTGGGCTTTCTTT,CASSELGTWAFF
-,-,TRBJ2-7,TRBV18,TGTGCCAGCTCACTCCAGGATGGTTACGAGCAGTACTTC,CASSLQDGYEQYF
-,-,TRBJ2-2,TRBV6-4,TGTGCCAGCAGACAACAGGGAAACACCGGGGAGCTGTTTTTT,CASRQQGNTGELFF
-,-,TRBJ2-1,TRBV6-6,TGTGCCAGCAGTTACCTTGGCAGAAACAATGAGCAGTTCTTC,CASSYLGRNNEQFF
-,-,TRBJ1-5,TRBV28,TGTGCCAGCAGGCTTGCCAGGGGCGGAAATAGCAATCAGCCCCAGCATTTT,CASRLARGGNSNQPQHF
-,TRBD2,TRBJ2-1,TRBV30,TGTGCCTGGAGACGGAATAGCGGGTCATACAATGAGCAGTTCTTC,CAWRRNSGSYNEQFF
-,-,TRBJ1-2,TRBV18,TGTGCCAGCTCACCAACCAATCTCGGCTATGGCTACACCTTC,CASSPTNLGYGYTF
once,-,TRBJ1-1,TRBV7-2,TGTGCCAGCAGCTCCCTCTTGGGCACTGAAGCTTTCTTT,CASSSLLGTEAFF
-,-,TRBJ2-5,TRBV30,TGTGCCTGGAGTGTACTGGAGACCCAGTACTTC,CAWSVLETQYF
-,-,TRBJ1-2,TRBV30,TGTGCCTGGAGTGTAAAGGGGCGCTTTTTTGGCTACACCTTC,CAWSVKGRFFGYTF
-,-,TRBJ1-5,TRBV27,TGTGCCAGCAGTCCCATCGTTTCCAGACAAATCAATCAGCCCCAGCATTTT,CASSPIVSRQINQPQHF
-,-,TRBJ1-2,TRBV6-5,TGTGCCAGCAGTTGGGCCCCCACCAAGAACTATGGCTACACCTTC,CASSWAPTKNYGYTF
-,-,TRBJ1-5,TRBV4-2,TGTGCCAGCAGCCAGGGGACATTCAATCAGCCCCAGCATTTT,CASSQGTFNQPQHF
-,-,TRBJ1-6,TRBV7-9,TGTGCCAGCAGCTCCCAGCAGGATGATTCACCCCTCCACTTT,CASSSQQDDSPLHF
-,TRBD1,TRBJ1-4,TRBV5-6,TGTGCCAGCAGCAGCCGACAGGGAGTTACCGAAAAACTGTTTTTT,CASSSRQGVTEKLFF
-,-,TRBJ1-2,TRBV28,TGTGCCACCGGGGGGGCTAGCTATGGCTACACCTTC,CATGGASYGYTF
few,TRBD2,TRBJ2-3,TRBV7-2,TGTGCCAGCAGCTCCACCCTAGCGGGGTGGGTGGATGATACGCAGTATTTT,CASSSTLAGWVDDTQYF
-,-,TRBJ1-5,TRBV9,TGTGCCAGCAGCGCTATGTCCGGCCGCAGGGCTGATCAGCCCCAGCATTTT,CASSAMSGRRADQPQHF
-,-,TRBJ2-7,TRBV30,TGTGCCTGGAGCTGGACAGACTACGAGCAGTACTTC,CAWSWTDYEQYF
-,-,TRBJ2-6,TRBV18,TGTGCCAGCTCACCATCCAGGCTGTTCTCTGGGGCCAACGTCCTGACTTTC,CASSPSRLFSGANVLTF
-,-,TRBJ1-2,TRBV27,TGTGCCAGCAGCCGTCGGGGCTCTTCCCAGGGAATCTATGGCTACACCTTC,CASSRRGSSQGIYGYTF
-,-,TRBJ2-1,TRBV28,TGTGCCAGCACCTCTACCGGGGAGTGGGGATCCCGCAATGAGCAGTTCTTC,CASTSTGEWGSRNEQFF
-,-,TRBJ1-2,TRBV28,TGTGCCAGCAGCGTTGGACACAAGAGAGGCTACACCTTC,CASSVGHKRGYTF
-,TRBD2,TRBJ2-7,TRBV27,TGTGCCAGCGGGGGGGCCTACGAGCAGTACTTC,CASGGAYEQYF
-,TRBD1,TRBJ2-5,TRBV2,TGTGCCAGCAGTGAACGGGACAGGGGAGAGACCCAGTACTTC,CASSERDRGETQYF
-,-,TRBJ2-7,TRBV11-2,TGTGCCAGCAGCTTAGATGGCGGCAGGGGCTCCGAGCAGTACTTC,CASSLDGGRGSEQYF
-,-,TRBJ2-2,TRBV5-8,TGTGCCAGCAGCTTGATTAGGAGTACGAACACCGGGGAGCTGTTTTTT,CASSLIRSTNTGELFF
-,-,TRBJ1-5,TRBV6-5,TGTGCCAGCAGTTACGGGTCAGGCAATCAGCCCCAGCATTTT,CASSYGSGNQPQHF
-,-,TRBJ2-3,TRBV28,TGTGCCAGCAGTTCGCCAGGGGACACAGATACGCAGTATTTT,CASSSPGDTDTQYF
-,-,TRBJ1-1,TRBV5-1,TGCGCCAGCAGCTTGGGTTTATCCAGGTGGAACACTGAAGCTTTCTTT,CASSLGLSRWNTEAFF
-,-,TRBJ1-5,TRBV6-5,TGTGCCAGCAGTTACTCGAGGTCGAGTCAGCCCCAGCATTTT,CASSYSRSSQPQHF